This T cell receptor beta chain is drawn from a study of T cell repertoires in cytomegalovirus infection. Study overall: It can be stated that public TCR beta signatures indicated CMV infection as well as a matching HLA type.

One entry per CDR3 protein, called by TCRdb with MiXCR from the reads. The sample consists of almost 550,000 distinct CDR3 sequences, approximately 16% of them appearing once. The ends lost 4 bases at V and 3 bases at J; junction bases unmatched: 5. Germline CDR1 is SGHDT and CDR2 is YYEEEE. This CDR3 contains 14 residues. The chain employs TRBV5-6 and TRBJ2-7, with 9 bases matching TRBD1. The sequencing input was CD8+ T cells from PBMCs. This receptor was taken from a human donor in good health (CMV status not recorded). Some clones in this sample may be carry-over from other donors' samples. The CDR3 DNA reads TGTGCCAGCAGCCCGGACAGGGGAAGCTACGAGCAGTACTTC. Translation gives CASSPDRGSYEQYF.